Listed here are 26 T cell receptor beta chains from one sample, sequenced in a study of T cell responses to AZD1222 COVID-19 vaccine. Sequencing used immunoSEQ multiplex PCR; TCRdb keeps in-frame clones, though not all of them. The profile shows some 200,000 clones, more than 80% of them singletons. This specimen consisted of peripheral blood, obtained on day 0 of AZD1222 vaccination. The origin of the receptors is an adult in good health.

This chain uses TRBV5-5 with TRBJ1-4, with TRBD1 as a possible D gene (5 bases). This CDR3 is built from 15 residues. In germline, CDR1 is SGHKS, CDR2 YYEKEE (reference sequence). Between the trimmed V and J ends, which lost 5 bases and 4 bases, there was a span of 15 bases. This chain's CDR3 is CASRLATVVNEKLFF. The CDR3 DNA follows: TGTGCCAGCAGACTAGCGACAGTTGTTAATGAAAAACTGTTTTTT.

The gene calls are TRBV5-4 and TRBJ2-7; 10 nucleotides match TRBD2. Germline V gives CDR1 SGHNT, CDR2 YYREEE (reference sequence). The CDR3 consists of 15 residues. Trimming removed 3 bases from V and 2 bases from J; junction bases left unmatched: 5. Here the CDR3 DNA reads TGTGCCAGCAGCTCTCCAGCGGGAGGGCCCTACGAGCAGTACTTC. It specifies CASSSPAGGPYEQYF.

The J gene is TRBJ1-2, the V gene TRBV11-2, with 7 bases lining up with TRBD1. Germline V gene sequence: CDR1 SGHAT, CDR2 FQNNGV. V was clipped by 5 bases and J by 9 bases; unmatched bases: 15. This CDR3 comprises 15 residues. This CDR3 is CASSQSDRESDSYTF. In DNA, the CDR3 is TGTGCCAGCAGCCAGTCCGACAGGGAGTCAGATAGCTACACCTTC. The whole variable domain, remainder taken from reference TRBV11-2 and TRBJ1-2, is EAGVAQSPRYKIIEKRQSVAFWCNPISGHATLYWYQQILGQGPKLLIQFQNNGVVDDSQLPKDRFSAERLKGVDSTLKIQPAKLEDSAVYLCASSQSDRESDSYTFGSGTRLTVV.

V gene TRBV6-5 combines with J gene TRBJ1-1; D is possibly TRBD1 (5 bases). Trimming stripped 1 base from V and 3 bases from J, with 15 bases between. CDR3 length: 16 amino acids. Looked up from germline, CDR1 is MNHEY and CDR2 is SVGAGI. The CDR3 DNA follows: TGTGCCAGCAGTTACTACCCACCTCCAGGGTACACTGAAGCTTTCTTT. Its translation is CASSYYPPPGYTEAFF.

A single count supports this clone. The CDR3 is CASRNSGVNYGYTF. CDR3 nucleotides: TGTGCCAGTAGAAACTCAGGGGTCAACTATGGCTACACCTTC. This rearrangement joins TRBV19 to TRBJ1-2, with D perhaps TRBD1 (6 bases). The CDR3 is 14 amino acids. The germline V and J ends were trimmed by 6 bases and 2 bases, with 13 bases remaining between them. Germline CDR1 and CDR2: LNHDA and SQIVND (reference sequence).

J is TRBJ1-6 and V is TRBV18, with 7 bases lining up with TRBD1. Germline V gives CDR1 KGHSH, CDR2 LQKENI. This CDR3 comprises 15 residues. With 6 bases clipped from V and 10 bases from J, the junction kept 12 bases outside the gene matches. The CDR3 DNA sequence: TGTGCCAGCTCCCGGACCGGGACAGAAATCTCACCCCTCCACTTT. Translation: CASSRTGTEISPLHF.

This chain links TRBV7-6 with TRBJ1-1; tentatively, D is TRBD1 (5 bases). Germline V gives CDR1 SGHVS, CDR2 FNYEAQ. V dropped 5 bases and J dropped 6 bases, with 19 bases sitting between them. This CDR3 spans 15 amino acids. The CDR3 here is CASSPYVGARPEAFF. The CDR3 DNA is TGTGCCAGCAGCCCCTATGTCGGGGCCCGGCCTGAAGCTTTCTTT.

The chain employs TRBV9 and TRBJ1-1; 8 bases agree with TRBD1. The CDR3 runs 16 residues. J lost 6 bases, V lost 4 bases, and 14 bases had no gene match. Germline loops: CDR1 SGDLS, CDR2 YYNGEE. This CDR3 reads CASSPPHAQGASEAFF. The CDR3 DNA is TGTGCCAGCAGCCCCCCCCACGCCCAGGGGGCTTCTGAAGCTTTCTTT.

The chain employs TRBV20-1 and TRBJ2-5; the D call may be TRBD1 or TRBD2 (6 bases each). Trimming took off 6 bases at V and 5 bases at J, with 10 bases between the two ends. Germline CDR1 reads DFQATT; CDR2 reads SNEGSKA (reference sequence). The CDR3 has 11 residues. CDR3 nucleotide sequence: TGCAGTGCGCGGGACATCGAGACCCAGTACTTC. Translation gives CSARDIETQYF.

A single count supports this clone. CDR3 sequence: CASSPSGTGSANEKLFF. CDR3 DNA: TGCGCCAGCAGTCCCTCCGGGACAGGCTCAGCTAATGAAAAACTGTTTTTT. The rearrangement uses TRBV23-1 and TRBJ1-4; TRBD1 matches at 8 bases. TRBV23-1 is annotated as an ORF whose role is uncertain. This CDR3 has 17 residues. V gave up 4 bases and J gave up 3 bases; unmatched junction bases: 10.

The V gene is TRBV28, the J gene TRBJ2-7; D is perhaps TRBD1 (6 bases). The CDR3 has 13 amino acids. The germline CDR1 and CDR2 sequences are MDHEN and SYDVKM. V shed 5 bases and J shed 4 bases, with 12 bases lying between them. CDR3 loop: CASSRGQGYEQYF. In DNA, the CDR3 is TGTGCCAGCAGTAGAGGCCAGGGGTACGAGCAGTACTTC.

This clone showed up just a few times. The chain carries TRBV10-3 and TRBJ2-1; a weak D match, TRBD2 (6 bases). Germline V gives CDR1 ENHRY, CDR2 SYGVKD. The CDR3 totals 16 residues. Trimming took off 4 bases at V and 6 bases at J, with 19 bases between the two ends. CDR3 sequence reads: CAISALPGLPFNEQFF. In DNA, the CDR3 is TGTGCCATCAGTGCATTACCGGGACTTCCCTTCAATGAGCAGTTCTTC.

J is TRBJ1-1 and V is TRBV3-1 (or the pseudogene TRBV3-2); 8 bases map to TRBD1. J gave up 1 base and V 4 bases, and 8 bases lay outside the gene matches. CDR1 is LGHDT, CDR2 YNNKEL, per germline (reference sequence). The CDR3 consists of 16 residues. CDR3: CASSRPWGTGNTEAFF. In DNA, the CDR3 is TGTGCCAGCAGCCGACCCTGGGGGACAGGGAACACTGAAGCTTTCTTT.

The gene calls are TRBV5-1 and TRBJ1-2; 7 bases line up with TRBD1. The CDR3 loop spans 19 amino acids. Germline CDR1 and CDR2: SGHRS and YFSETQ. V was clipped by 5 bases and J by 0 bases; unmatched bases: 19. The CDR3 nucleotides read TGCGCCAGCAGTGGTGGTTTTTTAGGGGGCGCGGAAACTAACTATGGCTACACCTTC. Amino acid sequence: CASSGGFLGGAETNYGYTF.

The chain uses TRBV5-4 and TRBJ2-1; D call uncertain. The CDR3 covers 13 residues. V lost 1 base and J lost 9, with 11 bases in between. From germline, CDR1 is SGHNT and CDR2 YYREEE (reference sequence). The CDR3 nucleotides are TGTGCCAGCAGCTTGAAGATCACCGGTGAGCAGTTCTTC. Amino acids: CASSLKITGEQFF. The whole variable domain, remainder taken from reference TRBV5-4 and TRBJ2-1, is ETGVTQSPTHLIKTRGQQVTLRCSSQSGHNTVSWYQQALGQGPQFIFQYYREEENGRGNFPPRFSGLQFPNYSSELNVNALELDDSALYLCASSLKITGEQFFGPGTRLTVL.

The chain employs TRBV5-1 and TRBJ1-5; 7 bases agree with TRBD1. The CDR3 loop spans 14 amino acids. The ends lost 0 bases at V and 9 bases at J; junction bases unmatched: 6. CDR1 and CDR2 (germline): SGHRS, YFSETQ. For the CDR3, the DNA is TGCGCCAGCAGCTTGGGACAGGGTTTGTCGCCCCAGCATTTT. Translation: CASSLGQGLSPQHF.

This clone occurred a few times. In nucleotides, the CDR3 is TGTGCCAGCAGCTTAGGGACAGGGGACACTGAAGCTTTCTTT. Encoded protein: CASSLGTGDTEAFF. The chain carries TRBV7-9 and TRBJ1-1, with 9 bases identical to TRBD1. Losses at the gene ends were 1 base for V and 3 bases for J; bases not matched to a gene: 0. The CDR3 totals 14 residues. In germline, CDR1 is SEHNR, CDR2 FQNEAQ (reference sequence).

The CDR3 loop is CASSQVGEDYGYTF. CDR3 sequence (DNA): TGCGCCAGCAGCCAAGTTGGGGAAGACTATGGCTACACCTTC. V gene TRBV4-1 combines with J gene TRBJ1-2; D gene unclear. Germline V CDR1 and CDR2: MGHRA, YSYEKL. The V end was cut by 1 base, the J end by 3 bases, with 9 bases between. The CDR3 is 14 amino acids.

The V gene is TRBV6-1, the J gene TRBJ2-3; 7 bases are shared with TRBD1. The CDR3 loop spans 15 amino acids. The germline V gene encodes CDR1 MNHNS and CDR2 SASEGT. J gave up 3 bases and V 1 base, and 4 bases lay outside the gene matches. CDR3 loop: CASSEEKGATDTQYF. The DNA for the CDR3 is TGTGCCAGCAGTGAAGAAAAGGGGGCGACAGATACGCAGTATTTT.

The CDR3 DNA sequence: TGTGCCAGCAGCCCAGGGGGCGACTATGGCTACACCTTC. It encodes CASSPGGDYGYTF. V usage is TRBV6-6 and J usage is TRBJ1-2; 8 bases are shared with TRBD1. The CDR3 has 13 residues. Germline CDR1 and CDR2: MNHNY and SVGAGI (reference sequence). The J segment lost 3 bases and the V segment lost 6 bases, leaving 3 bases of the junction unmatched.

This sequence joins TRBV6-5 and TRBJ1-4; D not resolved. Trimming took 6 bases from V and 0 from J, leaving 2 bases between them. In germline, CDR1 is MNHEY, CDR2 SVGAGI. CDR3 length equals 12 residues. The CDR3 nucleotides are TGTGCCAGCAGCCCAACTAATGAAAAACTGTTTTTT. Encoded protein: CASSPTNEKLFF.

The V call is TRBV7-6, the J call TRBJ2-1; D is perhaps TRBD1 (5 bases). V lost 0 bases to trimming and J lost 4 bases, with 13 bases between them. The germline CDR1 and CDR2 sequences are SGHVS and FNYEAQ. This CDR3 contains 16 residues. The CDR3, as DNA: TGTGCCAGCAGCTTAGCGCAGGGTTCCCCGTACAATGAGCAGTTCTTC. Protein sequence: CASSLAQGSPYNEQFF.

The chain uses TRBV18 and TRBJ2-1, with D possibly called TRBD1 or TRBD2 (5 bases each). Trimming took off 4 bases at V and 6 bases at J, with 13 bases between the two ends. Germline assignment: CDR1 KGHSH and CDR2 LQKENI. There are 14 residues in the CDR3. CDR3 in DNA: TGTGCCAGCTCACGTACCGGGACCCTCAATGAGCAGTTCTTC. As protein: CASSRTGTLNEQFF.

The J gene is TRBJ1-2, the V gene TRBV5-4, with a possible D match to TRBD1 (5 bases). CDR3 length: 14 amino acids. The V end lost 1 base, the J end lost 8 bases, and 15 bases lay between the germline ends. CDR1 is SGHNT and CDR2 is YYREEE in the germline V gene (reference sequence). The CDR3 DNA reads TGTGCCAGCAGCTTGCAGGGCTTCACTATCGGCTACACCTTC. Encoded protein: CASSLQGFTIGYTF.

This chain links TRBV19 with TRBJ1-1; 7 positions agree with TRBD1. This CDR3 is 15 amino acids long. Per germline, CDR1 LNHDA and CDR2 SQIVND (reference sequence). V lost 5 bases and J lost 1; bases outside the gene matches: 7. Here the CDR3 DNA reads TGTGCCAGTAGTCCCACAGGGGTCGGGAACACTGAAGCTTTCTTT. Translating it yields CASSPTGVGNTEAFF.

The rearrangement joins TRBV5-8 to TRBJ2-1, with TRBD2 matching over 13 bases. This CDR3 contains 16 residues. CDR1 and CDR2 from the germline V gene are SGHTS and YDEGEE. Trimming took 4 bases from V and 6 from J; bases not matched to a gene: 7. Here the CDR3 DNA reads TGTGCCAGCAGCCCACGACTAGCGGGAGGCCCCAATGAGCAGTTCTTC. This gives the protein CASSPRLAGGPNEQFF. Variable domain in full (rest from reference TRBV5-8 and TRBJ2-1): EAGVTQSPTHLIKTRGQQATLRCSPISGHTSVYWYQQALGLGLQFLLWYDEGEERNRGNFPPRFSGRQFPNYSSELNVNALELEDSALYLCASSPRLAGGPNEQFFGPGTRLTVL.